This entry lists 26 T cell receptor beta chains sequenced from one sample in a study of graft-versus-host responses after intestinal transplantation (dated by TCRdb to the early 2020s). Library preparation employed the immunoSEQ multiplex PCR assay. In TCRdb, the immuneACCESS table is reduced to in-frame sequences with V and J assigned. These tables do not hold every clone; where another copy was compared, an unresolved V gene accounts for under half, and the others remain unexplained. The table for this sample lists over 75,000 clones; roughly nine tenths of them were counted only once. The ten top clones hold approximately 0.35% of the sample. The sample's time point, from its label and the paper: cells obtained before transplantation from donor or recipient. These receptors have no known antigen. Sequenced material: unstimulated CD4+ T cells sorted from spleen or lymph node cells, taken before intestinal transplant. Every receptor here comes from a human donor who received an intestinal transplant.

Only one count was recorded for this clone. The chain couples TRBV5-1 to TRBJ1-1; 8 bases are a match to TRBD1. The V segment lost 7 bases and the J segment 7 bases; nucleotides outside the gene matches: 12. The CDR3 is 14 amino acids. The germline gives CDR1 SGHRS, CDR2 YFSETQ. CDR3 region: CASRGIVQGVEAFF. The DNA of the CDR3 is TGCGCCAGCCGGGGTATAGTACAGGGGGTTGAAGCTTTCTTT. Full variable domain (remainder filled in from reference TRBV5-1 and TRBJ1-1): KAGVTQTPRYLIKTRGQQVTLSCSPISGHRSVSWYQQTPGQGLQFLFEYFSETQRNKGNFPGRFSGRQFSNSRSEMNVSTLELGDSALYLCASRGIVQGVEAFFGQGTRLTVV.

This chain connects TRBV6-1 to TRBJ1-4; 8 nucleotides align to TRBD1. The CDR3 spans 20 residues. The J segment lost 0 bases and the V segment lost 4 bases, leaving 16 bases of the junction unmatched. From germline, CDR1 is MNHNS and CDR2 SASEGT. This CDR3 reads CASSGTGTGVTLATNEKLFF. The CDR3 DNA follows: TGTGCCAGCAGTGGGACCGGGACAGGAGTGACTCTTGCAACTAATGAAAAACTGTTTTTT.

The sample holds one count of this clone. This sequence joins TRBV25-1 and TRBJ1-4; D remains unclear. Germline CDR1 and CDR2: MGHDK and SYGVNS. The CDR3 loop spans 14 amino acids. With 2 bases removed from V and 8 bases from J, the gap between germline ends came to 12 bases. CDR3 bases: TGTGCCAGCAGTGAAGGCGGTGGTGGGGAAAAACTGTTTTTT. Translated: CASSEGGGGEKLFF.

V usage is TRBV9 and J usage is TRBJ2-1; D remains ambiguous. The CDR3 is 13 residues long. Germline assignment: CDR1 SGDLS and CDR2 YYNGEE. Trimming took 0 bases from V and 4 from J, leaving 5 bases between them. The CDR3 sequence is CASSVGAYNEQFF. CDR3 in DNA: TGTGCCAGCAGCGTAGGGGCTTACAATGAGCAGTTCTTC.

The rearrangement uses TRBV11-2 and TRBJ1-1; no reliable D call. V gave up 8 bases and J gave up 2 bases, with 6 bases separating them. The CDR3 covers 11 residues. The germline CDR1 and CDR2 sequences are SGHAT and FQNNGV. The CDR3 DNA follows: TGTGCCAGCCGGGGTAACACTGAAGCTTTCTTT. It codes for CASRGNTEAFF.

The chain is built from TRBV2 and TRBJ2-3, with a possible D match to TRBD2 (5 bases). The V gene lost 6 bases and the J gene lost 1 base, with 14 bases spanning the gap. Germline CDR1 and CDR2: SNHLY and FYNNEI. This CDR3 spans 15 amino acids. The CDR3 sequence: CASRPLGVGTDTQYF. CDR3 sequence (DNA): TGTGCCAGCAGGCCCCTCGGGGTTGGCACAGATACGCAGTATTTT.

This chain joins TRBV28 and TRBJ1-4; D unclear. This CDR3 region has 12 residues. CDR1 is MDHEN, CDR2 SYDVKM, per germline. V lost 10 bases and J 10 bases, leaving 16 bases between the germline ends. In DNA, the CDR3 is TGTGCCACCGGGGATGCCGCGGGAAAACTGTTTTTT. As protein: CATGDAAGKLFF.

The V call is TRBV2, the J call TRBJ2-5; the match to TRBD1 covers 7 bases. The length of the CDR3 is 14 residues. Germline V CDR1 and CDR2: SNHLY, FYNNEI. The V and J ends lost 6 bases and 0 bases, in that order; junction bases with no gene match: 4. This chain's CDR3 is CASRPGQYQETQYF. CDR3 bases: TGTGCCAGCAGGCCGGGACAGTACCAAGAGACCCAGTACTTC.

The J gene is TRBJ2-6, the V gene TRBV19; TRBD1 might be the D (5 bases). This CDR3 comprises 16 residues. V shed 7 bases and J shed 0 bases, with 13 bases lying between them. CDR1 and CDR2 from the germline V gene are LNHDA and SQIVND (reference sequence). For the CDR3, the DNA is TGTGCCAGTACCCCTGGGGCCCACTCTGGGGCCAACGTCCTGACTTTC. Translating it yields CASTPGAHSGANVLTF.

This clone was observed once. J is TRBJ2-1 and V is TRBV29-1; TRBD2 matches at 10 bases. V lost 4 bases, J lost 1 base, and 7 bases stayed unmatched. CDR1 is SQVTM, CDR2 ANQGSEA, per germline. This CDR3 has 16 residues. The CDR3 is CSVVEASGGSYNEQFF. CDR3 nucleotide sequence: TGCAGCGTTGTTGAGGCTAGCGGGGGATCCTACAATGAGCAGTTCTTC.

CDR3 sequence reads: CASSEWGRGNEKLFF. The CDR3 nucleotides read TGTGCCAGCAGTGAATGGGGCAGGGGGAATGAAAAACTGTTTTTT. The chain carries TRBV25-1 and TRBJ1-4; 7 bases align to TRBD1. Trimming at V came to 1 base and at J to 5 bases, leaving 4 bases not matched to a gene. Germline V lookup: CDR1 MGHDK, CDR2 SYGVNS. The CDR3 covers 15 residues.

This clone was detected only a few times. The CDR3 DNA sequence: TGTGCCAGCAGCTTGAGAGCTATCTACGAGCAGTACTTC. It specifies CASSLRAIYEQYF. The chain combines TRBV7-2 with TRBJ2-7; D is unclear. The V end lost 3 bases, the J end lost 3 bases, and 9 bases lay between the germline ends. There are 13 residues in the CDR3. The germline CDR1 and CDR2 sequences are SGHTA and FQGNSA.

This chain connects TRBV28 to TRBJ2-5, with TRBD1 matching over 8 bases. V trimming: 2 bases; J trimming: 5 bases; junction bases outside the gene matches: 4. The V gene's germline CDR1 is MDHEN and CDR2 SYDVKM. This CDR3 is built from 14 residues. CDR3 in amino acids: CASSLAGGGETQYF. CDR3 DNA: TGTGCCAGCAGTTTAGCAGGGGGCGGGGAGACCCAGTACTTC.

V gene TRBV7-8 combines with J gene TRBJ2-2; the D gene is possibly TRBD1 (5 bases). Deletions cut 0 bases from V and 6 bases from J, with 5 bases between. The CDR3 runs 13 residues. Germline CDR1 SGHVS, CDR2 FQNEAQ. The CDR3 coding sequence is TGTGCCAGCAGCTTAGCCAGGGCCGGGGAGCTGTTTTTT. It translates to CASSLARAGELFF.

The V and J genes are TRBV19 and TRBJ2-3; tentatively, D is TRBD2 (5 bases). The CDR3 sequence is 11 residues long. Trimming removed 10 bases at V and 6 bases at J, with 11 bases between. CDR1 LNHDA and CDR2 SQIVND come from the germline V gene (reference sequence). Written as DNA, the CDR3 is TGTGCCACCTCACTAGGCGATACGCAGTATTTT. Encoded protein: CATSLGDTQYF.

The V call is TRBV5-3, the J call TRBJ2-5; 12 bases match TRBD2. TRBV5-3 is treated as an ORF (open reading frame) with a function not yet certain. The CDR3 has 19 residues. J was trimmed by 3 bases and V by 4 bases; bases with no gene match: 16. The CDR3 DNA follows: TGTGCCAGAAGCCTTCGGACTAGCGGGACCTGCCCGCGAAAAGAGACCCAGTACTTC. This codes for CARSLRTSGTCPRKETQYF.

The genes are TRBV6-1 and TRBJ2-4; 9 bases agree with TRBD1. J was trimmed by 0 bases and V by 4 bases; bases with no gene match: 7. Germline V CDR1 and CDR2: MNHNS, SASEGT. CDR3 size: 17 residues. The DNA for the CDR3 is TGTGCCAGCAGTGCGGGACAGGGCGGTTTAGCCAAAAACATTCAGTACTTC. This sequence encodes CASSAGQGGLAKNIQYF.

The table lists this clone with a count of one. The chain combines TRBV6-1 with TRBJ2-7; the match to TRBD1 covers 8 bases. Germline CDR1 and CDR2: MNHNS and SASEGT. J gave up 4 bases and V 4 bases, and 21 bases lay outside the gene matches. This CDR3 has 19 amino acids. CDR3 in DNA: TGTGCCAGCAGTGCCTGGACAGGGCACCTTACTACGGGCCTATACGAGCAGTACTTC. It specifies CASSAWTGHLTTGLYEQYF.

This clone was seen more than once but under ten times. This chain uses TRBV27 with TRBJ2-3; 11 nucleotides agree with TRBD2. CDR3 length equals 16 residues. Germline-derived CDR1 and CDR2 are MNHEY and SMNVEV (reference sequence). The V gene end was trimmed by 2 bases and the J gene end by 4 bases; junction bases not matched to a gene: 5. In nucleotides, the CDR3 is TGTGCCAGCAGTTTACGTAGCGGGAGGGTTTCAGATACGCAGTATTTT. This encodes CASSLRSGRVSDTQYF.

There are a few counts of this clone. The rearrangement joins TRBV15 to TRBJ2-7; 7 nucleotides match TRBD1. Trimming removed 2 bases from V and 2 bases from J; junction bases left unmatched: 3. CDR3 length: 14 residues. The germline gives CDR1 LNHNV, CDR2 YYDKDF (reference sequence). The CDR3 is CATSRPDRAYEQYF. CDR3 nucleotide sequence: TGTGCCACCAGCAGACCCGACAGGGCCTACGAGCAGTACTTC.

The chain is built from TRBV29-1 and TRBJ2-3; 9 positions match TRBD2. CDR3 size: 14 residues. Trimming took 6 bases from V and 4 from J; bases not matched to a gene: 8. Germline loops: CDR1 SQVTM, CDR2 ANQGSEA. The CDR3, as DNA: TGCAGCGTGCCGTTGGGCGGGAGGGCAGATACGCAGTATTTT. This encodes CSVPLGGRADTQYF.

The rearrangement uses TRBV11-2 and TRBJ1-1, with TRBD1 identical over 8 bases. The CDR3 has 18 residues. Germline values: CDR1 SGHAT, CDR2 FQNNGV. Trimming took 4 bases from V and 1 from J; bases not matched to a gene: 14. This chain's CDR3 is CASSSDTGWDRTNTEAFF. The CDR3 region has the DNA TGTGCCAGCAGCTCCGATACCGGTTGGGACAGGACGAACACTGAAGCTTTCTTT.

This clone was seen just once. V usage is TRBV6-5 and J usage is TRBJ2-3; 7 bases fit TRBD2. CDR1 and CDR2 (germline): MNHEY, SVGAGI. Trimming cost V 6 bases and J 4 bases; bases outside gene matches: 4. CDR3 length equals 13 residues. CDR3 region: CASSLRGADTQYF. CDR3 nucleotides: TGTGCCAGCAGCCTTCGGGGGGCAGATACGCAGTATTTT.

This CDR3 reads CASSLGRRIPNEKLFF. The CDR3 nucleotides read TGCGCCAGCAGCTTGGGGAGACGGATACCTAATGAAAAACTGTTTTTT. The J gene is TRBJ1-4, the V gene TRBV5-1; D call uncertain. V shed 0 bases and J shed 3 bases, with 12 bases lying between them. This CDR3 contains 16 residues. CDR1 is SGHRS, CDR2 YFSETQ, per germline. Drawing the rest from reference TRBV5-1 and TRBJ1-4, the complete variable domain is KAGVTQTPRYLIKTRGQQVTLSCSPISGHRSVSWYQQTPGQGLQFLFEYFSETQRNKGNFPGRFSGRQFSNSRSEMNVSTLELGDSALYLCASSLGRRIPNEKLFFGSGTQLSVL.

The rearrangement joins TRBV7-9 to TRBJ1-1; 8 nucleotides match TRBD1. The V and J ends lost 4 bases and 5 bases, in that order; junction bases with no gene match: 9. CDR3 size: 15 residues. CDR1 is SEHNR, CDR2 FQNEAQ, per germline (reference sequence). CDR3 coding DNA: TGTGCCAGCAGCTCGGACAGGGATCGGTTGACTGAAGCTTTCTTT. This encodes CASSSDRDRLTEAFF.

The V call is TRBV10-3, the J call TRBJ1-1; 11 nucleotides agree with TRBD1. The CDR3 contains 18 residues. The germline CDR1 and CDR2 sequences are ENHRY and SYGVKD. The V and J ends lost 11 bases and 4 bases, in that order; junction bases with no gene match: 21. The DNA for the CDR3 is TGTGCCTCGATGAGCCGGGCAACGGACAGGGGGCCTACCACTGAAGCTTTCTTT. Its translation: CASMSRATDRGPTTEAFF.